Below, 11 T cell receptor beta chains from the same sample are listed, as sequenced in a study of blood T cell repertoires in COVID-19. Only in-frame clones appear in the TCRdb table, and some are missing; sequencing was by immunoSEQ multiplex PCR. Here the sample spans about 140,000 clones, 80% to 90% being singletons. Sequenced material: peripheral blood. The receptors here all came from a man aged 55 to 70 with active or convalescent COVID-19.

The chain joins TRBV19 to TRBJ2-3, with 10 bases aligning to TRBD1. V dropped 8 bases and J dropped 5; count of bases not matched to a gene: 10. CDR1 and CDR2 (germline): LNHDA, SQIVND (reference sequence). The CDR3 contains 15 residues. The CDR3 reads CASGSRQGAGDTQYF. CDR3 bases: TGTGCCAGTGGCAGCCGACAGGGGGCAGGAGATACGCAGTATTTT.

This chain uses TRBV6-5 with TRBJ2-2, with 8 bases aligning to TRBD1. Germline V gene sequence: CDR1 MNHEY, CDR2 SVGAGI. V lost 8 bases to trimming and J lost 1 base; unmatched junction nucleotides: 3. The CDR3 loop spans 14 amino acids. The CDR3 coding sequence is TGTGCCAGCTCCGGGACAGGGAACACCGGGGAGCTGTTTTTT. This codes for CASSGTGNTGELFF.

The gene calls are TRBV5-5 and TRBJ2-3; tentative D call: TRBD2 (5 bases). V was clipped by 1 base and J by 2 bases, with 14 bases between them. The CDR3 is 16 residues long. CDR1 and CDR2 (germline): SGHKS, YYEKEE (reference sequence). The DNA of the CDR3 is TGTGCCAGCAGCTTGTGGGTAACCCGGGACACAGATACGCAGTATTTT. Translated, it gives CASSLWVTRDTDTQYF. The variable domain in full, with the rest retrieved from reference TRBV5-5 and TRBJ2-3, is DAGVTQSPTHLIKTRGQQVTLRCSPISGHKSVSWYQQVLGQGPQFIFQYYEKEERGRGNFPDRFSARQFPNYSSELNVNALLLGDSALYLCASSLWVTRDTDTQYFGPGTRLTVL.

This sequence joins TRBV28 and TRBJ2-5, with D perhaps matching TRBD2 (6 bases). The CDR3 totals 15 residues. Germline CDR1 and CDR2: MDHEN and SYDVKM. V was shortened by 4 bases and J by 0 bases, with 12 bases between the two germline ends. The CDR3 is CASSYGREYQETQYF. Written as DNA, the CDR3 is TGTGCCAGCAGTTATGGGCGGGAATACCAAGAGACCCAGTACTTC.

The gene calls are TRBV5-1 and TRBJ1-6, with 7 bases aligning to TRBD1. This CDR3 comprises 15 residues. Unmatched junction bases numbered 3, after V lost 0 bases and J lost 6 bases. Germline V CDR1 and CDR2: SGHRS, YFSETQ. The CDR3 spells CASSLEPGGNSPLHF. CDR3 nucleotides: TGCGCCAGCAGCTTGGAGCCAGGGGGTAATTCACCCCTCCACTTT.

CDR3 bases: TGTGCCAGCAGCGAAGGGACTGCCGGCGATACGCAGTATTTT. The encoded protein is CASSEGTAGDTQYF. The chain employs TRBV7-9 and TRBJ2-3; perhaps TRBD2 as D (6 bases). Trimming stripped 5 bases from V and 6 bases from J, with 15 bases between. Germline lookup yields CDR1 SEHNR and CDR2 FQNEAQ (reference sequence). The CDR3 runs 14 residues. The entire variable domain, with the rest obtained from reference TRBV7-9 and TRBJ2-3, is as follows: DTGVSQNPRHKITKRGQNVTFRCDPISEHNRLYWYRQTLGQGPEFLTYFQNEAQLEKSRLLSDRFSAERPKGSFSTLEIQRTEQGDSAMYLCASSEGTAGDTQYFGPGTRLTVL.

This sequence joins TRBV5-1 and TRBJ2-5; perhaps TRBD1 as D (6 bases). Between the trimmed V and J ends, which lost 4 bases and 1 base, there was a span of 14 bases. The germline V gene encodes CDR1 SGHRS and CDR2 YFSETQ. The CDR3 runs to 15 residues. DNA of the CDR3: TGCGCCAGCAGCCTCCCGACAGGTTCCCAAGAGACCCAGTACTTC. It specifies CASSLPTGSQETQYF. Drawing the rest from reference TRBV5-1 and TRBJ2-5, the complete variable domain is KAGVTQTPRYLIKTRGQQVTLSCSPISGHRSVSWYQQTPGQGLQFLFEYFSETQRNKGNFPGRFSGRQFSNSRSEMNVSTLELGDSALYLCASSLPTGSQETQYFGPGTRLLVL.

The chain's CDR3 is CATSTARGFSYEQYF. CDR3 in DNA: TGTGCCACCAGCACCGCGCGGGGTTTCTCCTACGAGCAGTACTTC. The chain uses TRBV15 and TRBJ2-7; D perhaps matches TRBD2 (6 bases). In germline, CDR1 is LNHNV, CDR2 YYDKDF (reference sequence). The length of the CDR3 is 15 residues. Trimming removed 4 bases from V and 0 bases from J, with 13 bases in between.

In DNA form, the CDR3 reads TGCGCCAGCAGCCAAGGTCTCGGGGGGGCCGCAGATACGCAGTATTTT. Translated: CASSQGLGGAADTQYF. This chain joins TRBV4-3 and TRBJ2-3; 8 nucleotides line up with TRBD2. The CDR3 is 16 residues long. Germline lookup yields CDR1 LGHNA and CDR2 YSLEER. V shed 1 base and J 4 bases; nucleotides not matched to a gene: 7.

This chain uses TRBV14 with TRBJ2-1, with 16 bases matching TRBD2. The germline V gene has CDR1 SGHDN and CDR2 FVKESK. The CDR3 is 17 amino acids. The ends lost 5 bases at V and 3 bases at J; junction bases unmatched: 4. CDR3: CASSGTSGGALYNEQFF. For the CDR3, the DNA is TGTGCCAGCAGCGGGACTAGCGGGGGGGCCCTCTACAATGAGCAGTTCTTC. The full variable domain, in which reference TRBV14 and TRBJ2-1 provide the parts outside the CDR3, is EAGVTQFPSHSVIEKGQTVTLRCDPISGHDNLYWYRRVMGKEIKFLLHFVKESKQDESGMPNNRFLAERTGGTYSTLKVQPAELEDSGVYFCASSGTSGGALYNEQFFGPGTRLTVL.

The chain couples TRBV5-6 to TRBJ1-2, with D tentatively TRBD1 (5 bases). Germline V gives CDR1 SGHDT, CDR2 YYEEEE. The CDR3 sequence is 12 residues long. The V end lost 4 bases, the J end lost 4 bases, and 8 bases lay between the germline ends. The CDR3 nucleotides read TGTGCCAGCAGCGGCGACAGCTATGGCTACACCTTC. Translation: CASSGDSYGYTF.